This TCR beta chain was retrieved from a study of beta chain features in type 1 diabetes. At the level of the study: Cell yields, gender and age were similar in healthy donors and patients. Study findings and constraints: Patients with type 1 diabetes carried fewer insertions and had more deletions at their VDJ junctions. TCRB CDR3 length was moderately but significantly reduced in all four CD4+ subsets of Type 1 diabetes patients.

J gave up 5 bases and V 0 bases, and 4 bases lay outside the gene matches. Germline V CDR1 and CDR2: SGHDT, YYEEEE. The CDR3 consists of 16 residues. What was sequenced were expressed TCRB transcripts, since all of the isolated RNA had been reverse transcribed. Assay used: immunoSEQ multiplex PCR; TCRdb lists only in-frame clones, some missing. The sample contains 500,000 to 650,000 clones, around an eighth of which appear only once. Averaging roughly 100 mL, one heparinised blood draw was given by each donor. This clone was observed a few times. The antigen is not known. The chain combines TRBV5-6 with TRBJ2-2, with 10 bases matching TRBD2. The sample consisted of naive CD4+ T cells from blood. The receptor comes from a man aged 25-40 years with type 1 diabetes. For the CDR3, the DNA is TGTGCCAGCAGCTTGGTGGGACTAGCGAGTACCGGGGAGCTGTTTTTT. Amino acids: CASSLVGLASTGELFF.